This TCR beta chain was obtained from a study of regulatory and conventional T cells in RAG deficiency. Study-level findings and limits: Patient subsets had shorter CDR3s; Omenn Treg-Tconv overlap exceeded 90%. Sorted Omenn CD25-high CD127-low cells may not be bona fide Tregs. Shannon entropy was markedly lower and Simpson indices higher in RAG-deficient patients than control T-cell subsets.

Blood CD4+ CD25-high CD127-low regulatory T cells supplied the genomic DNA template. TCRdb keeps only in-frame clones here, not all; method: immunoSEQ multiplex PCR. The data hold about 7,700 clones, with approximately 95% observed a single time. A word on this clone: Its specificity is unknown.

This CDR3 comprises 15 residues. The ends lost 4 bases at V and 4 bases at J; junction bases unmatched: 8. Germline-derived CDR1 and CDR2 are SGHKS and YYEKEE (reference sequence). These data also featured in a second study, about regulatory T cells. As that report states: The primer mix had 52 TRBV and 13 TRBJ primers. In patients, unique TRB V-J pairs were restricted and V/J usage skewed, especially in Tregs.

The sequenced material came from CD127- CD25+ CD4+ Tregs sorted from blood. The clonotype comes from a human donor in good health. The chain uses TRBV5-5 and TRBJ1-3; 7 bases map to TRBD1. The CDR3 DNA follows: TGTGCCAGCAGCCTAACTAGGACAGGAGGAAACACCATATATTTT. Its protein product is CASSLTRTGGNTIYF. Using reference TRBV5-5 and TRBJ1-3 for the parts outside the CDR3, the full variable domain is DAGVTQSPTHLIKTRGQQVTLRCSPISGHKSVSWYQQVLGQGPQFIFQYYEKEERGRGNFPDRFSARQFPNYSSELNVNALLLGDSALYLCASSLTRTGGNTIYFGEGSWLTVV.